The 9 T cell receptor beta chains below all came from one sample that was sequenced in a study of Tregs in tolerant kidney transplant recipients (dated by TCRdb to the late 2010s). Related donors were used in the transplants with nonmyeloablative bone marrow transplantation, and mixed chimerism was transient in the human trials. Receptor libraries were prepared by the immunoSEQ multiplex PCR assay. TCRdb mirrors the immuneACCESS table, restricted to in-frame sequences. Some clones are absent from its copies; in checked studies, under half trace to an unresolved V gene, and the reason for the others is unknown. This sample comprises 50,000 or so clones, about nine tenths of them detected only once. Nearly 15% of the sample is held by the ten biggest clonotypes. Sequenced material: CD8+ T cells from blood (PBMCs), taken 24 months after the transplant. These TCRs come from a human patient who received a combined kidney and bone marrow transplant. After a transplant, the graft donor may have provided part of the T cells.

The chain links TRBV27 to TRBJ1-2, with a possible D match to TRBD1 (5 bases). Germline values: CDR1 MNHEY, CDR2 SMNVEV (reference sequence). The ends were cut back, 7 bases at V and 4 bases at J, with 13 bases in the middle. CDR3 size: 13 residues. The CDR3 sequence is CASKATESYGYTF. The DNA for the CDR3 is TGTGCCAGCAAGGCGACAGAAAGCTATGGCTACACCTTC.

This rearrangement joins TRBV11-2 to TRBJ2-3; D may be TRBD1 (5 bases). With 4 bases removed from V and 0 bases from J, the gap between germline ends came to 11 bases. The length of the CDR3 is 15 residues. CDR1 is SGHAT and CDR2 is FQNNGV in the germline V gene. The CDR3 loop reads CASSSQGRSTDTQYF. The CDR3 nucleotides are TGTGCCAGCAGCTCTCAGGGTCGTAGCACAGATACGCAGTATTTT.

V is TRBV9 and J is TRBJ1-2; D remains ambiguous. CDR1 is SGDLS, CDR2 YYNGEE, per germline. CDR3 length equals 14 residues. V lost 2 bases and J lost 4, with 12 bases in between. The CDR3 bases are TGTGCCAGCAGCGTCGACACTCGAACCTATGGCTACACCTTC. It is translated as CASSVDTRTYGYTF.

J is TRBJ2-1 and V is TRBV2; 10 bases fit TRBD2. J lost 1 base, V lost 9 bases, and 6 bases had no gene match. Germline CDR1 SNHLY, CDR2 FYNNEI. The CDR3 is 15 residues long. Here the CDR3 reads CASRTAGGSYNEQFF. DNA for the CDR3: TGTGCCAGTCGGACAGCGGGGGGGTCCTACAATGAGCAGTTCTTC.

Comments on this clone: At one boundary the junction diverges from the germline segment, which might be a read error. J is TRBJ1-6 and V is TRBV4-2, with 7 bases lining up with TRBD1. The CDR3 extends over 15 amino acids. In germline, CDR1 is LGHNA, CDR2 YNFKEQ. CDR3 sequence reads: CASSLGTVYNSPLHF. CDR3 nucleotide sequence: TGTGCCAGCAGCCTGGGGACAGTTTATAATTCCCCCCTCCACTTT.

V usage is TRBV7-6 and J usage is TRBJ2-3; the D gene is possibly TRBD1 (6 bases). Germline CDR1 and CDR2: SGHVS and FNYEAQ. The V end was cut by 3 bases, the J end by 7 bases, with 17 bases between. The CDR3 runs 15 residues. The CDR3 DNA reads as TGTGCCAGCAGCTTCGCCGGCGGACAGACCCATACGCAGTATTTT. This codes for CASSFAGGQTHTQYF.

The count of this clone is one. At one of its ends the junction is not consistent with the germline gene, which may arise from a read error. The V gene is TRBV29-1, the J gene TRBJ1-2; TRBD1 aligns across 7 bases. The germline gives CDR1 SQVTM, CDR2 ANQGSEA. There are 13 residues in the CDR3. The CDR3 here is CSAEPQGNYGYTF. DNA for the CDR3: TGCAGCGCTGAACCACAGGGGAACTATGGCTACACCTTC.

The DNA for the CDR3 is TGTGCCAGCTCACCACCCGGACTAGCGGCCTACAATGAGCAGTTCTTC. Translation gives CASSPPGLAAYNEQFF. V and J are TRBV18 and TRBJ2-1; 10 bases map to TRBD2. Trimming removed 0 bases from V and 2 bases from J; junction bases left unmatched: 1. Per the germline V gene, CDR1 is KGHSH and CDR2 is LQKENI. This CDR3 is 16 amino acids long.

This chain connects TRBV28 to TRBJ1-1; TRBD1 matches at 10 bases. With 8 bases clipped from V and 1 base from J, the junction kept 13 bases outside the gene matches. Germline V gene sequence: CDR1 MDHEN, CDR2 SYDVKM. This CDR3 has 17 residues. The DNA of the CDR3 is TGTGCCAGCGGTAAGACAGGGGGCTGGGAAACGAACACTGAAGCTTTCTTT. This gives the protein CASGKTGGWETNTEAFF.